This T cell receptor beta chain was identified in a study of radiotherapy plus CTLA-4 blockade in lung cancer (dated by TCRdb to between 2018 and 2020). Describing the broader study: Objective responses occurred in about 20% of enrolled patients, and over 30% achieved disease control. The study at large found these results: TCR clones derived from tumors expanded in peripheral blood after treatment with radiotherapy and ipilimumab. Increased serum interferon-beta after radiation, together with early dynamic changes in blood T cell clones, were reported to be the strongest predictors of response.

The study evaluated CTLA-4 blockade (ipilimumab) given together with focal radiation therapy in patients who had chemo-refractory metastatic non-small-cell lung cancer. The library was made by the immunoSEQ multiplex PCR assay. TCRdb obtained this table from immuneACCESS and retained in-frame rearrangements with V and J assigned. These tables miss some clones; where compared with another copy, unresolved V genes account for less than half of the shortfall, and the remainder is unexplained. Counted in this sample were 81,000 or so clones; about 83% of them appeared once. The top ten clones comprise about 14% of the sample. Counted from cysteine to phenylalanine, this CDR3 has 17 amino acids. Left in the record is the CDR3 DNA by itself, 51 bases read in frame from the first base. The germline V gene gives CDR1 as SGHRS and CDR2 as YFSETQ. V and J are trimmed by 1 base and 2 bases, and the gene matches miss 9 bases of the junction.

A word on this clone: Its antigen is still unknown. No much larger clone exists at a distance of one base, and base qualities are not known.

This sequence uses TRBV5-1 and TRBJ2-7, and TRBD1 aligns with 10 junction nucleotides. The sample was peripheral blood, taken from a patient treated with radiotherapy plus ipilimumab. This clonotype was sampled from a human donor with non-small cell lung cancer that progressed on radiotherapy plus ipilimumab. The CDR3 loop reads CASSLPEGQGYAYEQYF. The sequenced DNA is TGCGCCAGCAGCTTGCCCGAGGGACAGGGGTATGCCTACGAGCAGTACTTC. Where the CDR3 stops, the reference TRBV5-1 and TRBJ2-7 genes take over; the full variable domain is KAGVTQTPRYLIKTRGQQVTLSCSPISGHRSVSWYQQTPGQGLQFLFEYFSETQRNKGNFPGRFSGRQFSNSRSEMNVSTLELGDSALYLCASSLPEGQGYAYEQYFGPGTRLTVT.